This T cell receptor (beta chain) was identified in a study of T-cell memory formation after mild COVID-19. The study, taken as a whole, reports: Contracting CD4+ clones lay largely in CM and EM, with CD8+ ones residing in EMRA.

Concerning this clonotype itself: Its antigen is unknown.

Libraries for TCRalpha and TCRbeta carried sample barcodes and unique molecular identifiers via 5'RACE. In TCRdb, the 5' RACE reads were re-called with MiXCR into one record per CDR3 protein. The data show hundreds of thousands of distinct CDR3 sequences, with around 28% seen just once and roughly 14% held by the top ten. The CDR3 has 15 amino acids. Trimming left V 7 bases short and J 5 bases short, with 18 bases between. Germline V gives CDR1 MNHEY, CDR2 SVGAGI. The sequencing sample was made of PBMCs or a T cell subset sorted from them (not recorded which). This clonotype originated in an adult woman who had mild COVID-19 (a few samples of this study predate the infection). Cell type and time point are not known. V and J are TRBV6-5 and TRBJ2-1; a possible D gene is TRBD2 (6 bases). CDR3 loop: CASTIRYGGNNEQFF. The CDR3 coding sequence is TGTGCCAGCACCATACGGTACGGGGGAAACAATGAGCAGTTCTTC.